The clone carrying this T cell receptor beta chain came up a few times. TCRdb ran MiXCR on the RT-PCR reads and lists one entry per CDR3 protein. The sample gives hundreds of thousands of distinct CDR3 sequences, approximately 15% of which show up once; 3.6% is in the top ten. This CDR3 is 16 amino acids long. Between the trimmed V and J ends, which lost 11 bases and 4 bases, there was a span of 24 bases. Germline V CDR1 and CDR2: LGHNT, FRNRAP. The TCR sequence derives from a female donor in good health, serving as a healthy control. V usage is TRBV12-5 and J usage is TRBJ2-1; perhaps TRBD2 as D (6 bases). The specimen was memory CD4+ T cells from blood. The CDR3 protein is CAPRLPASDIYNEQFF. Written as DNA, the CDR3 is TGTGCTCCCCGTCTCCCGGCTAGCGACATTTACAATGAGCAGTTCTTC.